These 22 T cell receptor beta chains share one sample of origin, sequenced in a study of OX40 agonist ivuxolimab in advanced cancers. Sequenced by immunoSEQ multiplex PCR; TCRdb stores in-frame clones only, minus some. The repertoire includes 50,000 to 70,000 clones, roughly nine tenths of them detected once, and around an eighth sits in the top ten. The sample was CD4+ or CD8+ T cells sorted from blood, taken in a trial of the OX40 agonist ivuxolimab. These receptor sequences come from an adult with an advanced solid tumor such as melanoma, head and neck, liver or kidney cancer.

The genes are TRBV2 and TRBJ1-2; 10 bases match TRBD1. From germline, CDR1 is SNHLY and CDR2 FYNNEI. The CDR3 runs 15 residues. The V segment lost 2 bases and the J segment 8 bases; nucleotides outside the gene matches: 8. CDR3 amino acids: CASSEFRQGAGGYTF. The CDR3 bases are TGTGCCAGCAGTGAATTTCGACAGGGGGCAGGGGGCTACACCTTC.

This clone was found a few times. This chain links TRBV7-9 with TRBJ1-6, with unresolved D. Looked up from germline, CDR1 is SEHNR and CDR2 is FQNEAQ (reference sequence). The V end was cut by 1 base, the J end by 7 bases, with 8 bases between. CDR3 length: 14 amino acids. CDR3 sequence reads: CASSLDRRNSPLHF. The DNA for the CDR3 is TGTGCCAGCAGCTTAGACAGAAGAAATTCACCCCTCCACTTT.

DNA for the CDR3: TGTGCCAGCAGTGAATTCAGGACAGACACCGGGGAGCTGTTTTTT. Its protein is CASSEFRTDTGELFF. The J gene is TRBJ2-2, the V gene TRBV2, with D maybe TRBD1 (6 bases). Germline CDR1 reads SNHLY; CDR2 reads FYNNEI. V dropped 2 bases and J dropped 3 bases, with 10 bases sitting between them. The CDR3 loop spans 15 amino acids.

V gene TRBV7-9 combines with J gene TRBJ1-5; D is ambiguous. From germline, CDR1 is SEHNR and CDR2 FQNEAQ (reference sequence). This CDR3 is 13 amino acids long. The V end was cut by 1 base, the J end by 4 bases, with 5 bases between. This CDR3 reads CASSLDRNQPQHF. The CDR3 nucleotides read TGTGCCAGCAGCTTAGACAGAAATCAGCCCCAGCATTTT.

The chain links TRBV6-6 to TRBJ2-7; possibly TRBD1 or TRBD2 for D (5 bases each). The CDR3 length is 12 residues. Germline assignment: CDR1 MNHNY and CDR2 SVGAGI (reference sequence). Trimming pared 6 bases from V and 3 bases from J, leaving 9 bases between. Here the CDR3 reads CASSRDLYEQYF. The DNA for the CDR3 is TGTGCCAGCAGCCGGGACCTCTACGAGCAGTACTTC.

The gene calls are TRBV4-1 and TRBJ2-1, with a tentative D call TRBD1 (6 bases). With 4 bases removed from V and 0 bases from J, the gap between germline ends came to 16 bases. Germline assignment: CDR1 MGHRA and CDR2 YSYEKL. This CDR3 region has 17 residues. CDR3 sequence: CASSPERGTHSYNEQFF. CDR3 bases: TGCGCCAGCAGCCCGGAGAGGGGGACACACTCCTACAATGAGCAGTTCTTC.

This rearrangement joins TRBV5-1 to TRBJ1-1; 12 nucleotides line up with TRBD1. J lost 4 bases, V lost 3 bases, and 7 bases had no gene match. The length of the CDR3 is 16 residues. Germline CDR1 SGHRS, CDR2 YFSETQ. In DNA, the CDR3 is TGCGCCAGCAGCTCGGGACAGGGGGCAGGATTCACTGAAGCTTTCTTT. Its protein is CASSSGQGAGFTEAFF. The whole variable domain, filled in from reference TRBV5-1 and TRBJ1-1, reads KAGVTQTPRYLIKTRGQQVTLSCSPISGHRSVSWYQQTPGQGLQFLFEYFSETQRNKGNFPGRFSGRQFSNSRSEMNVSTLELGDSALYLCASSSGQGAGFTEAFFGQGTRLTVV.

The chain employs TRBV19 and TRBJ2-1; perhaps TRBD1 as D (7 bases). Germline V gene sequence: CDR1 LNHDA, CDR2 SQIVND (reference sequence). V dropped 1 base and J dropped 2 bases, with 12 bases sitting between them. The CDR3 covers 16 residues. The CDR3 protein is CASSIGARGAYNEQFF. In DNA, the CDR3 is TGTGCCAGTAGTATAGGAGCCAGGGGGGCCTACAATGAGCAGTTCTTC.

This rearrangement joins TRBV7-2 to TRBJ2-3; 8 positions agree with TRBD2. Germline loops: CDR1 SGHTA, CDR2 FQGNSA. CDR3 length: 18 amino acids. The trim removed 0 bases at V and 8 bases at J, leaving 16 bases unmatched. CDR3 protein: CASSLASMGIAGRGTQYF. CDR3 coding DNA: TGTGCCAGCAGCTTAGCGAGTATGGGGATAGCGGGACGAGGTACGCAGTATTTT.

The rearrangement uses TRBV21-1 and TRBJ1-5; the table calls TRBD1, which could not be checked here. TRBV21-1 is assigned pseudogene status. This CDR3 has 17 amino acids. The CDR3 nucleotides read TGTGCCAGCAGCATTTCCGGGACAGAAAATAGCAATCAGCCCCAGCATTTT. Its protein product is CASSISGTENSNQPQHF.

The rearrangement links TRBV6-5 to TRBJ2-2; D unclear. The CDR3 length is 15 residues. CDR1 is MNHEY and CDR2 is SVGAGI in the germline V gene. Trimming removed 2 bases at V and 1 base at J, with 8 bases between. The DNA of the CDR3 is TGTGCCAGCAGTTACCGGCAAAAGAACACCGGGGAGCTGTTTTTT. Its translation is CASSYRQKNTGELFF.

Comments on this clone: Compared with germline, one end of the junction differs, possibly owing to a read error. CDR3 nucleotide sequence: TGTGCCAGCAGTTCAAGACAGTGGAATGAGAAACTGTTTTTT. Translation gives CASSSRQWNEKLFF. The chain has TRBV28 and TRBJ1-4; the D gene is possibly TRBD1 (5 bases). Per germline, CDR1 MDHEN and CDR2 SYDVKM. The CDR3 consists of 14 residues.

The chain links TRBV27 to TRBJ1-4, with D possibly being TRBD1 (5 bases). With 3 bases removed from V and 4 bases from J, the gap between germline ends came to 9 bases. Germline lookup yields CDR1 MNHEY and CDR2 SMNVEV (reference sequence). The CDR3 contains 14 residues. CDR3: CASSLAGLNEKLFF. DNA for the CDR3: TGTGCCAGCAGTTTGGCAGGGCTTAATGAAAAACTGTTTTTT.

The chain carries TRBV19 and TRBJ2-1; 10 nucleotides agree with TRBD2. The V gene end was trimmed by 7 bases and the J gene end by 4 bases; junction bases not matched to a gene: 4. The CDR3 totals 14 residues. Per the germline V gene, CDR1 is LNHDA and CDR2 is SQIVND (reference sequence). The CDR3 DNA is TGTGCCAGTAAGTCTAGCGGGAGTTACAATGAGCAGTTCTTC. Protein sequence: CASKSSGSYNEQFF.

The chain links TRBV6-1 to TRBJ1-5; D ambiguous. The CDR3 is 15 amino acids. The germline V gene has CDR1 MNHNS and CDR2 SASEGT. Trimming pared 4 bases from V and 2 bases from J, leaving 12 bases between. The CDR3 is CASSVTNGGNQPQHF. DNA for the CDR3: TGTGCCAGCAGTGTTACTAATGGTGGCAATCAGCCCCAGCATTTT.

This clone appeared once. The CDR3 spells CSVEERQGEAFF. The CDR3 coding sequence is TGCAGCGTTGAAGAAAGACAGGGAGAAGCTTTCTTT. The chain couples TRBV29-1 to TRBJ1-1; TRBD1 agrees at 7 bases. V was pared by 0 bases and J by 8 bases, with 3 bases of the junction left unmatched. The CDR3 is 12 amino acids. Germline V gene data show CDR1 as SQVTM and CDR2 as ANQGSEA.

This clone was seen only a few times. The V call is TRBV7-2, the J call TRBJ2-3, with 11 bases matching TRBD2. The CDR3 has 18 residues. Trimming at V came to 0 bases and at J to 4 bases, leaving 9 bases not matched to a gene. Germline assignment: CDR1 SGHTA and CDR2 FQGNSA. The CDR3 region is CASSLAGLAGFRSDTQYF. CDR3 in DNA: TGTGCCAGCAGCTTAGCCGGACTAGCGGGTTTTCGGTCAGATACGCAGTATTTT. The full variable domain, completed using reference TRBV7-2 and TRBJ2-3, is GAGVSQSPSNKVTEKGKDVELRCDPISGHTALYWYRQSLGQGLEFLIYFQGNSAPDKSGLPSDRFSAERTGGSVSTLTIQRTQQEDSAVYLCASSLAGLAGFRSDTQYFGPGTRLTVL.

The V and J genes are TRBV27 and TRBJ1-5; D call uncertain. This CDR3 has 15 residues. Between the trimmed V and J ends, which lost 2 bases and 2 bases, there was a span of 10 bases. The germline CDR1 and CDR2 sequences are MNHEY and SMNVEV (reference sequence). This CDR3 is CASSLGETGNQPQHF. CDR3 bases: TGTGCCAGCAGTTTAGGGGAAACGGGCAATCAGCCCCAGCATTTT.

V and J are TRBV19 and TRBJ2-6, with D hard to call. V lost 5 bases to trimming and J lost 3 bases, with 2 bases between them. Germline V gives CDR1 LNHDA, CDR2 SQIVND (reference sequence). The CDR3 has 12 amino acids. CDR3 region: CASSYGANVLTF. In DNA form, the CDR3 reads TGTGCCAGTAGTTATGGGGCCAACGTCCTGACTTTC.

The CDR3 DNA is TGCGCCAGCGGGGGGGGTACCCCCTACGAGCAGTACTTC. Translating gives CASGGGTPYEQYF. V usage is TRBV10-1 and J usage is TRBJ2-7, with 7 bases that match TRBD2. Germline lookup yields CDR1 WNHNN and CDR2 SYGVQD (reference sequence). The trim removed 8 bases at V and 2 bases at J, leaving 6 bases unmatched. This CDR3 contains 13 residues.

V gene TRBV9 combines with J gene TRBJ1-1, with TRBD1 matching 8 bases. The CDR3 has 13 amino acids. Trimming took 3 bases from V and 4 from J; bases not matched to a gene: 2. In germline, CDR1 is SGDLS, CDR2 YYNGEE. Here the CDR3 reads CASSADRGTEAFF. The CDR3 nucleotides read TGTGCCAGCAGCGCCGACAGGGGCACTGAAGCTTTCTTT. Based on the CDR3 plus reference TRBV9 and TRBJ1-1, the full variable domain is DSGVTQTPKHLITATGQRVTLRCSPRSGDLSVYWYQQSLDQGLQFLIQYYNGEERAKGNILERFSAQQFPDLHSELNLSSLELGDSALYFCASSADRGTEAFFGQGTRLTVV.

This clone occurred a few times. The chain carries TRBV5-1 and TRBJ1-1; D is perhaps TRBD1 (6 bases). The V gene's germline CDR1 is SGHRS and CDR2 YFSETQ. Trimming shortened V by 2 bases and J by 6 bases, and 11 bases separated the two germline ends. CDR3 length: 13 residues. CDR3 residues: CASSLMSGAEAFF. CDR3 DNA: TGCGCCAGCAGCTTAATGTCAGGGGCTGAAGCTTTCTTT.